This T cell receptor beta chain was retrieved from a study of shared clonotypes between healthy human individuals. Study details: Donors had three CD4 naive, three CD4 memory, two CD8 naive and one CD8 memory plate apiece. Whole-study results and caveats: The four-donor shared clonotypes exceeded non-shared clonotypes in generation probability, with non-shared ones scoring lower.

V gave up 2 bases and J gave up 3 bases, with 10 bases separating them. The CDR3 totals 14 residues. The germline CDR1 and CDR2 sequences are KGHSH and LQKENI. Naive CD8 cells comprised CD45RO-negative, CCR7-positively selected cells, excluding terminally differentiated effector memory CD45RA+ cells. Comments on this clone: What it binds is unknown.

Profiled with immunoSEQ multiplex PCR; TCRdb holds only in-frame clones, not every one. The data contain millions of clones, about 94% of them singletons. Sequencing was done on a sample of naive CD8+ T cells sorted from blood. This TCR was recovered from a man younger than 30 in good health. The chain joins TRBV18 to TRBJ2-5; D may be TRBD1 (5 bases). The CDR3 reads CASSPTGREETQYF. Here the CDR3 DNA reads TGTGCCAGCTCACCAACAGGCAGGGAAGAGACCCAGTACTTC.